Listed here are 16 T cell receptor beta chains from one sample, sequenced in a study of blood T cell repertoires in COVID-19. Sequencing used immunoSEQ multiplex PCR; TCRdb keeps in-frame clones, though not all of them. Of over 200,000 clones listed, approximately 88% are singletons. Sequencing was carried out using peripheral blood. Receptor source: a man between 60 and 70 years old who had recovered from COVID-19.

V is TRBV9 and J is TRBJ2-3, with TRBD1 matching over 9 bases. There are 19 residues in the CDR3. Germline values: CDR1 SGDLS, CDR2 YYNGEE. The J segment lost 1 base and the V segment lost 0 bases, leaving 12 bases of the junction unmatched. The CDR3, as DNA: TGTGCCAGCAGCGTAGAATCCGGTAACAGGGGGCGCGGCACAGATACGCAGTATTTT. Translated, it gives CASSVESGNRGRGTDTQYF.

The chain recombines TRBV19 with TRBJ1-5; 9 positions match TRBD1. The CDR3 is made up of 14 amino acids. Germline V gene sequence: CDR1 LNHDA, CDR2 SQIVND (reference sequence). V was clipped by 8 bases and J by 7 bases; unmatched bases: 9. The CDR3 region is CASSIRTGDQPQHF. DNA for the CDR3: TGTGCCAGTTCCATAAGGACAGGGGACCAGCCCCAGCATTTT.

V usage is TRBV7-3 and J usage is TRBJ2-2, with D unclear. The V gene lost 6 bases and the J gene lost 1 base, with 9 bases spanning the gap. The germline gives CDR1 SGHTA, CDR2 FQGTGA. This CDR3 has 14 amino acids. In nucleotides, the CDR3 is TGTGCCAGCAGTCTTATGCGGAACACCGGGGAGCTGTTTTTT. Protein sequence: CASSLMRNTGELFF.

This sequence joins TRBV6-5 and TRBJ2-1; TRBD2 matches at 8 bases. V lost 2 bases, J lost 8 bases, and 8 bases stayed unmatched. CDR3 length: 15 amino acids. CDR1 is MNHEY and CDR2 is SVGAGI in the germline V gene. In DNA form, the CDR3 reads TGTGCCAGCAGTTACCAGCGGGAGCGGTCCCATGAGCAGTTCTTC. Its protein product is CASSYQRERSHEQFF.

V is TRBV7-3 and J is TRBJ2-1, with TRBD2 identical over 9 bases. There are 14 residues in the CDR3. The trim removed 2 bases at V and 6 bases at J, leaving 2 bases unmatched. Germline lookup yields CDR1 SGHTA and CDR2 FQGTGA. CDR3: CASSLGTSPNEQFF. DNA for the CDR3: TGTGCCAGCAGCTTAGGGACTAGCCCCAATGAGCAGTTCTTC.

V usage is TRBV19 and J usage is TRBJ1-1; perhaps TRBD1 as D (5 bases). The V gene's germline CDR1 is LNHDA and CDR2 SQIVND (reference sequence). The CDR3 is 13 residues long. V gave up 4 bases and J gave up 3 bases, with 9 bases separating them. CDR3 sequence: CASSRGPYTEAFF. The DNA of the CDR3 is TGTGCCAGTAGTAGGGGCCCCTACACTGAAGCTTTCTTT.

The genes are TRBV2 and TRBJ1-2; D remains ambiguous. Germline CDR1 is SNHLY and CDR2 is FYNNEI. V lost 9 bases, J lost 8 bases, and 22 bases lay in between. The CDR3 is 14 amino acids. DNA of the CDR3: TGTGCCAGTAGAGTACGAGGAGGCGGAGGGGGCTACACCTTC. It translates to CASRVRGGGGGYTF.

V is TRBV15 and J is TRBJ1-5, with D tentatively TRBD1 (5 bases). V was cut by 6 bases and J by 6 bases, with 21 bases left in between. Germline values: CDR1 LNHNV, CDR2 YYDKDF (reference sequence). The CDR3 has 16 amino acids. CDR3 in amino acids: CATRDPGSGGVQPQHF. CDR3 sequence (DNA): TGTGCCACCAGAGATCCGGGCTCGGGGGGAGTTCAGCCCCAGCATTTT. Drawing the rest from reference TRBV15 and TRBJ1-5, the complete variable domain is DAMVIQNPRYQVTQFGKPVTLSCSQTLNHNVMYWYQQKSSQAPKLLFHYYDKDFNNEADTPDNFQSRRPNTSFCFLDIRSPGLGDTAMYLCATRDPGSGGVQPQHFGDGTRLSIL.

The CDR3 reads CASSLLGGSETQYF. The CDR3 DNA reads as TGTGCCAGCAGTTTACTCGGCGGGAGCGAGACCCAGTACTTC. The chain recombines TRBV28 with TRBJ2-5; 7 bases fit TRBD2. The CDR3 loop spans 14 amino acids. CDR1 is MDHEN and CDR2 is SYDVKM in the germline V gene. V shed 2 bases, J shed 5 bases, and the junction held 5 bases outside the gene matches.

The chain is built from TRBV9 and TRBJ2-7, with 10 bases fitting TRBD2. The CDR3 spans 17 residues. Per the germline V gene, CDR1 is SGDLS and CDR2 is YYNGEE. The V gene end was trimmed by 0 bases and the J gene end by 4 bases; junction bases not matched to a gene: 10. CDR3 amino acids: CASSVGPSGSASYEQYF. CDR3 nucleotide sequence: TGTGCCAGCAGCGTAGGTCCTAGCGGGAGTGCTAGTTACGAGCAGTACTTC.

This clone was detected many times. V usage is TRBV4-3 and J usage is TRBJ1-5; 7 bases align to TRBD1. J gave up 6 bases and V 0 bases, and 2 bases lay outside the gene matches. This CDR3 spans 14 amino acids. Per the germline V gene, CDR1 is LGHNA and CDR2 is YSLEER. The DNA of the CDR3 is TGCGCCAGCAGCCAAGATCAGGGGGTTCAGCCCCAGCATTTT. Its protein product is CASSQDQGVQPQHF.

The chain recombines TRBV28 with TRBJ2-3, with TRBD2 matching over 9 bases. Germline V CDR1 and CDR2: MDHEN, SYDVKM. The CDR3 sequence is 17 residues long. The V and J ends lost 5 bases and 5 bases, in that order; junction bases with no gene match: 14. The CDR3 bases are TGTGCCAGCAGTCAACCCCCTGGCGGGAGGGCGAAAGATACGCAGTATTTT. Its protein is CASSQPPGGRAKDTQYF.

About this clone: Other DNA sequences within the sample encode an identical CDR3. J is TRBJ1-5 and V is TRBV5-1, with D perhaps TRBD1 (5 bases). Trimming pared 0 bases from V and 0 bases from J, leaving 7 bases between. The CDR3 is 15 amino acids. The germline gives CDR1 SGHRS, CDR2 YFSETQ. CDR3: CASSLEGDSNQPQHF. The DNA of the CDR3 is TGCGCCAGCAGCTTGGAAGGGGATAGCAATCAGCCCCAGCATTTT.

The chain is built from TRBV10-3 and TRBJ2-3; D not resolved. This CDR3 spans 13 amino acids. Germline CDR1 and CDR2: ENHRY and SYGVKD. Between the trimmed V and J ends, which lost 7 bases and 4 bases, there was a span of 12 bases. The CDR3 bases are TGTGCCATCAATAACCGCGAGGCAGATACGCAGTATTTT. The encoded protein is CAINNREADTQYF.

The chain employs TRBV20-1 and TRBJ1-2, with no clear D. V was trimmed by 6 bases and J by 6 bases, leaving 8 bases between them. In germline, CDR1 is DFQATT, CDR2 SNEGSKA (reference sequence). The length of the CDR3 is 10 residues. CDR3 coding DNA: TGCAGTGCGAGCCAGGATGGCTACACCTTC. Its translation is CSASQDGYTF.

In this sample, this clone turned up a few times. The V call is TRBV20-1, the J call TRBJ1-2; no clear D gene. Germline V gene lookup returns CDR1 DFQATT and CDR2 SNEGSKA (reference sequence). The CDR3 extends over 11 amino acids. The V end lost 3 bases, the J end lost 1 base, and 3 bases lay between the germline ends. The CDR3 nucleotides are TGCAGTGCTAGCATTAACTATGGCTACACCTTC. Translated: CSASINYGYTF.